The source of this TCR beta chain is a study of CD8+ T cells in alopecia areata. General study results and limits: Having just one nonresponder leaves the connection between baseline CD8+ expansion and response unresolved.

This CDR3 has 15 amino acids. V lost 6 bases, J lost 2 bases, and 2 bases stayed unmatched. The V gene's germline CDR1 is LNHDA and CDR2 SQIVND (reference sequence). A word on this clone: Its specificity is unknown.

Treatment defined: oral pan-JAK inhibitor, 5-10 mg twice daily. RNA was extracted and reverse transcribed into cDNA as the sequencing template. Measured with immunoSEQ multiplex PCR; TCRdb has only the in-frame clones, and not every one. The repertoire holds hundreds of thousands of clones, around 64% seen once, with about 0.88% in the top ten. This TCR came from a human donor with alopecia areata. V gene TRBV19 combines with J gene TRBJ2-3; 13 bases are a match to TRBD2. This specimen consisted of CD4+ T cells sorted from blood, obtained between weeks 51 and 52, from a patient treated with tofacitinib. CDR3 amino acids: CASRGLAGPTDTQYF. In DNA form, the CDR3 reads TGTGCCAGTAGGGGACTAGCGGGGCCCACAGATACGCAGTATTTT.